The rows below give T cell receptor beta chains drawn from one sample of a study of blood T cell repertoires in COVID-19. Produced via immunoSEQ multiplex PCR; TCRdb's table is partial and in-frame only. The sample yields around 68,000 clones, more than 60% seen once. Material: peripheral blood. These receptors were collected from a woman between 50 and 59 years old with acute or convalescent COVID-19. Both conserved end residues are part of each CDR3.

cdr3_aa: CSASGETEAFF
v_call: TRBV20-1

cdr3_aa: CASSPGGRRGGEQYF
v_call: TRBV19

cdr3_aa: CATKGSNYGYTF
v_call: TRBV15

cdr3_aa: CASSQDDTGPQHF
v_call: TRBV4-3

cdr3_aa: CSALTGGGLNQPQHF
v_call: TRBV29-1

cdr3_aa: CASIPPGGSSYNEQFF
v_call: TRBV28

cdr3_aa: CATSRDIGTGLNEQFF
v_call: TRBV15

cdr3_aa: CASSLERPGTGDEQYF
v_call: TRBV7-2

cdr3_aa: CASSFDRSPQETQYF
v_call: TRBV5-5

cdr3_aa: CASRTGTGDYYEQYF
v_call: TRBV5-1

cdr3_aa: CASRDTGDTEAFF
v_call: TRBV6-5

cdr3_aa: CASLGQVNTGELFF
v_call: TRBV19

cdr3_aa: CASSPEGGNYGYTF
v_call: TRBV18

cdr3_aa: CASSQAGTGGHGYTF
v_call: TRBV3-1/TRBV3-2

cdr3_aa: CASSQERQSTDTQYF
v_call: TRBV4-2